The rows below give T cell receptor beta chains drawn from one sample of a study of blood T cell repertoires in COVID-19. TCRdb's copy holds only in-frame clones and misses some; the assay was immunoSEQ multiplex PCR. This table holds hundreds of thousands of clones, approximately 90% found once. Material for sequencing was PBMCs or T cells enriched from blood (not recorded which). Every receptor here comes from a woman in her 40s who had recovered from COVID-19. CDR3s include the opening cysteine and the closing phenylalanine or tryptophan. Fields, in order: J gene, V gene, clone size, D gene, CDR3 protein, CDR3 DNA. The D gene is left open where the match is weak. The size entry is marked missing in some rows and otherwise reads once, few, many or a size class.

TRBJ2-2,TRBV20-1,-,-,CSASSGGYTGELFF,TGCAGTGCCAGTAGCGGAGGGTACACCGGGGAGCTGTTTTTT
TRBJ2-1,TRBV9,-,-,CASSVSESEQFF,TGTGCCAGCAGCGTGAGCGAGAGTGAGCAGTTCTTC
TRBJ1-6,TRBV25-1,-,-,CASRLGGYNSPLHF,TGTGCCAGCCGCCTCGGGGGGTATAATTCACCCCTCCACTTT
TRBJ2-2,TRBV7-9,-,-,CASSLPPGELFF,TGTGCCAGCAGTCTTCCTCCCGGGGAGCTGTTTTTT
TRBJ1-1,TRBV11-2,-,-,CASSPRGRQAFF,TGTGCCAGCAGCCCCAGGGGTCGACAAGCTTTCTTT
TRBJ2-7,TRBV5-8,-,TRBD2,CASSLTQGGEQYF,TGTGCCAGCAGCTTGACCCAGGGAGGGGAGCAGTACTTC
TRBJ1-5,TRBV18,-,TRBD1,CASSRGQVISNQPQHF,TGTGCCAGCTCACGTGGACAGGTCATTAGCAATCAGCCCCAGCATTTT
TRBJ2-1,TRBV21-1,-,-,CASSKDPGGSYNEQFF,TGTGCCAGCAGCAAAGATCCAGGGGGGTCCTACAATGAGCAGTTCTTC
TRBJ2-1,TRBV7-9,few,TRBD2,CASSLTSPANEQFF,TGTGCCAGCAGCTTGACTAGCCCCGCCAATGAGCAGTTCTTC
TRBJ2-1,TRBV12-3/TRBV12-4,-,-,CASSLAREQFF,TGTGCCAGCAGTTTGGCCCGTGAGCAGTTCTTC
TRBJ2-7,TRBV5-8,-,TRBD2,CASSLLRSGGGYEQYF,TGTGCCAGCAGCTTGCTTAGGAGCGGGGGGGGATACGAGCAGTACTTC
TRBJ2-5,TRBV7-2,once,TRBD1,CASSLALDRGETQYF,TGTGCCAGCAGCTTAGCACTGGACAGGGGGGAGACCCAGTACTTC
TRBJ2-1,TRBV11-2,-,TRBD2,CASSLVAGGGNEQFF,TGTGCCAGCAGCTTAGTTGCGGGAGGAGGAAATGAGCAGTTCTTC
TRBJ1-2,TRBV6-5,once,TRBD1,CASGQGNYGYTF,TGTGCCAGTGGACAGGGAAACTATGGCTACACCTTC
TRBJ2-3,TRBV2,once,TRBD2,CASTRLAGKGDTQYF,TGTGCCAGCACCAGACTAGCGGGGAAGGGAGATACGCAGTATTTT
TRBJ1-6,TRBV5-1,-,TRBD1,CASSLGLGQGNSPLHF,TGCGCCAGCAGCTTGGGATTGGGACAGGGGAATTCACCCCTCCACTTT
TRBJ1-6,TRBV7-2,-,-,CASSPRLNSPLHF,TGTGCCAGCAGCCCACGACTCAATTCACCCCTCCACTTT
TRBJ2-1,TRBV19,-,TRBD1,CASSIGTGIVEQFF,TGTGCCAGTAGTATAGGGACAGGGATTGTTGAGCAGTTCTTC
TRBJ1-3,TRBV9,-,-,CASSVDGVSGNTIYF,TGTGCCAGCAGCGTAGACGGGGTTTCGGGAAACACCATATATTTT
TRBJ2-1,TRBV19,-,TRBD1,CATRTGPTNEQFF,TGTGCCACCCGGACAGGGCCAACCAATGAGCAGTTCTTC
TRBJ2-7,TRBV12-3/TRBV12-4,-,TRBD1,CASSRQGRHEQYF,TGTGCCAGCAGCCGACAGGGTAGACACGAGCAGTACTTC
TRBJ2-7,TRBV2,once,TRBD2,CASSASGGYEQYF,TGTGCCAGCAGTGCTAGCGGGGGGTACGAGCAGTACTTC
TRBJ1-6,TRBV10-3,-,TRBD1,CAISEIPAGGQNSPLHF,TGTGCCATCAGTGAAATTCCGGCAGGGGGCCAGAATTCACCCCTCCACTTT
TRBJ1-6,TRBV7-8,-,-,CASSQDTAAPLHF,TGTGCCAGCAGCCAGGACACTGCTGCGCCCCTCCACTTT
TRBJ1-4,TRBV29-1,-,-,CSVDAGLGEKLFF,TGCAGCGTTGATGCAGGGTTAGGTGAAAAACTGTTTTTT
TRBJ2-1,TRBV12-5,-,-,CASGLGPENEQFF,TGTGCTAGTGGTTTGGGACCGGAGAATGAGCAGTTCTTC
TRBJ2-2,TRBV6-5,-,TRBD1,CASSYAGQGMGGELFF,TGTGCCAGCAGTTATGCGGGACAGGGGATGGGCGGGGAGCTGTTTTTT
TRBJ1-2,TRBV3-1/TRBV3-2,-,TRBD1,CASSHAEGADYGYTF,TGTGCCAGCAGCCATGCAGAGGGGGCGGACTATGGCTACACCTTC
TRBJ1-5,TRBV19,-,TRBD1,CASSNGQGGNQPQHF,TGTGCCAGTAGTAACGGACAGGGGGGCAATCAGCCCCAGCATTTT
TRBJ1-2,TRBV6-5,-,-,CASSYSQGLGGYTF,TGTGCCAGCAGTTACTCTCAGGGATTGGGTGGCTACACCTTC
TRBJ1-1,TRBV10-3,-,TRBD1,CAISVTGDGEAFF,TGTGCCATCAGTGTCACAGGGGATGGGGAAGCTTTCTTT
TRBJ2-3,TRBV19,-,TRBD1,CASREDRASTDTQYF,TGTGCCAGTAGGGAGGACAGGGCTAGCACAGATACGCAGTATTTT
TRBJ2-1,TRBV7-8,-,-,CASSLAARADALVYNEQFF,TGTGCCAGCAGCTTAGCTGCGAGGGCCGACGCTTTAGTCTACAATGAGCAGTTCTTC
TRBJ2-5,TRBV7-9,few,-,CASSLVPGQTLETQYF,TGTGCCAGCAGCTTAGTTCCGGGACAAACCTTGGAGACCCAGTACTTC
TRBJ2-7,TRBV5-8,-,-,CASSLGVAEQYF,TGTGCCAGCAGCTTGGGGGTAGCCGAGCAGTACTTC
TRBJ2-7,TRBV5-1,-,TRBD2,CASSLEGTSAYEQYF,TGCGCCAGCAGCTTGGAGGGGACTAGTGCCTACGAGCAGTACTTC
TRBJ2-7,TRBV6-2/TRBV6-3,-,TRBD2,CASSYSKPGGRSEQYF,TGTGCCAGCAGTTACTCGAAGCCGGGGGGGCGGTCCGAGCAGTACTTC
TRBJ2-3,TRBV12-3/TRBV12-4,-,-,CASTGATDTQYF,TGTGCCAGCACTGGGGCCACAGATACGCAGTATTTT
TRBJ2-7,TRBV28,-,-,CASSPVRGGPPYEQYF,TGTGCCAGCAGTCCTGTTAGAGGGGGACCTCCCTACGAGCAGTACTTC
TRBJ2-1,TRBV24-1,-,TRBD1,CATSDRGQGGLRGEQFF,TGTGCCACCAGTGACCGCGGACAGGGGGGGTTAAGGGGTGAGCAGTTCTTC
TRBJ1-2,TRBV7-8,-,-,CASSLVDKNYGYTF,TGTGCCAGCAGCTTAGTAGACAAGAACTATGGCTACACCTTC
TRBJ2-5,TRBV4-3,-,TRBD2,CASSQARGGKTQYF,TGCGCCAGCAGCCAAGCCCGGGGGGGTAAGACCCAGTACTTC
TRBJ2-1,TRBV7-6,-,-,CASSSRYDNEQFF,TGTGCCAGCAGCTCCCGCTACGACAATGAGCAGTTCTTC
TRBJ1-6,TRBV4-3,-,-,CASSQVPTANSPLHF,TGCGCCAGCAGCCAAGTCCCGACAGCTAATTCACCCCTCCACTTT
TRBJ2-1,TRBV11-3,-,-,CASSSLRLVVHNEQFF,TGTGCCAGCAGCTCCCTTCGACTAGTCGTTCACAATGAGCAGTTCTTC
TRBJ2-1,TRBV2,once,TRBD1,CASSELGQDNEQFF,TGTGCCAGCAGTGAGTTAGGACAGGACAATGAGCAGTTCTTC
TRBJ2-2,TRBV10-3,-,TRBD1,CAISEATGAAGELFF,TGTGCCATCAGTGAGGCTACAGGGGCCGCCGGGGAGCTGTTTTTT
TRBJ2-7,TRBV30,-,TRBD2,CAWSVGGLAGLYEQYF,TGTGCCTGGAGTGTGGGAGGACTAGCAGGCCTCTACGAGCAGTACTTC
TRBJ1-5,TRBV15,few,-,CATSRDGAGVQPQHF,TGTGCCACCAGCAGGGACGGGGCGGGGGTCCAGCCCCAGCATTTT
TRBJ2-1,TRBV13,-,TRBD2,CASSAARMGGPNEQFF,TGTGCCAGCAGCGCGGCTAGGATGGGAGGGCCCAATGAGCAGTTCTTC
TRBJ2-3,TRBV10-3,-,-,CAISDISGPDRTDTQYF,TGTGCCATCAGTGACATTAGCGGACCCGACCGCACAGATACGCAGTATTTT
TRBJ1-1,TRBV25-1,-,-,CASRAPWFEAFF,TGTGCCAGCAGGGCCCCTTGGTTTGAAGCTTTCTTT
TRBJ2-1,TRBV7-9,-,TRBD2,CASSLPTAGVGQGEQFF,TGTGCCAGCAGCTTACCGACGGCGGGAGTGGGTCAGGGAGAGCAGTTCTTC
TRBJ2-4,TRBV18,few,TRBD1,CASSRVSTGEDIQYF,TGTGCCAGCTCACGCGTCTCGACAGGGGAAGACATTCAGTACTTC
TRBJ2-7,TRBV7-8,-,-,CASSLMTDEQYF,TGTGCCAGCAGCCTGATGACAGACGAGCAGTACTTC
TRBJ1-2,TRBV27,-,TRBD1,CASTTGQGHGYTF,TGTGCCAGCACTACGGGACAGGGACATGGCTACACCTTC
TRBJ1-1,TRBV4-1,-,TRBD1,CASSQDRDRGRSEAFF,TGCGCCAGCAGCCAAGATCGAGACAGGGGAAGGTCTGAAGCTTTCTTT
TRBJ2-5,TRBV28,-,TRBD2,CASSPGTSGGEETQYF,TGTGCCAGCAGTCCCGGGACTAGCGGGGGGGAAGAGACCCAGTACTTC
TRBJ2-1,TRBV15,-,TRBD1,CATSRGFAGTGRNEQFF,TGTGCCACCAGCAGAGGCTTTGCTGGGACAGGACGCAATGAGCAGTTCTTC
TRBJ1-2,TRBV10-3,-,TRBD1,CAAHRGSEANYGYTF,TGTGCCGCCCACAGGGGATCTGAGGCTAACTATGGCTACACCTTC